The text below deals with one T cell receptor beta chain. This CDR3 has 15 amino acids. The germline V gene encodes CDR1 MNHEY and CDR2 SMNVEV (reference sequence). The V segment lost 3 bases and the J segment 0 bases; nucleotides outside the gene matches: 1. The record originates from a study of blood T cell repertoires in COVID-19. Study context: The samples span acute and convalescent COVID-19 from the United States, Italy and Spain. PBMCs, B-cell-depleted T cells, or T cells provided the cDNA or gDNA that made up the material.

Study processing details: Amplification of reference gene primers was used by the study to estimate nucleated cell counts. Some clones are missing from TCRdb's copy, which holds only in-frame ones; the method was immunoSEQ multiplex PCR. V and J calls and clone size are those listed in that table; D and trimming were worked out from the DNA. The sample includes over 100,000 clones, 75% to 90% seen only once; the top ten take roughly 4.3%. The sequence came from a man aged 60-69 years with COVID-19, enrolled during active disease. Input material: peripheral blood. This chain joins TRBV27 and TRBJ2-2; 7 bases are shared with TRBD1. This chain's CDR3 is CASSLTGTNTGELFF. For the CDR3, the DNA is TGTGCCAGCAGTTTGACAGGGACGAACACCGGGGAGCTGTTTTTT.